The next 27 T cell receptor beta chains were all read from a single sample in a study of blood T cell repertoires in COVID-19. Profiling relied on immunoSEQ multiplex PCR, and the TCRdb table lists in-frame clones only, not all of them. The sample contains about 190,000 clones, over 75% of which appear only once. Sequencing was performed on peripheral blood. The origin of the receptors is a man between 50 and 59 years old who had recovered from COVID-19.

The chain recombines TRBV7-2 with TRBJ1-1; D is uncertain. V shed 4 bases and J shed 4 bases, with 10 bases lying between them. This CDR3 spans 13 amino acids. Germline lookup yields CDR1 SGHTA and CDR2 FQGNSA. The CDR3 region is CASSSLSGTEAFF. The CDR3 DNA follows: TGTGCCAGCAGCTCCCTCTCGGGCACTGAAGCTTTCTTT.

There are a few counts of this clone. Other DNA sequences in this specimen translate into the identical CDR3. The chain recombines TRBV6-5 with TRBJ1-1, with TRBD1 matching over 8 bases. CDR3 length: 13 residues. CDR1 is MNHEY and CDR2 is SVGAGI in the germline V gene. V was pared by 7 bases and J by 8 bases, with 9 bases of the junction left unmatched. CDR3 sequence: CASTTIRTGEAFF. DNA for the CDR3: TGTGCCAGCACCACTATTCGGACAGGGGAAGCTTTCTTT.

CDR3 in amino acids: CASSRTGGAYTEAFF. The CDR3 DNA reads TGTGCCAGCAGTCGGACAGGGGGCGCGTACACTGAAGCTTTCTTT. The chain combines TRBV28 with TRBJ1-1, with TRBD1 identical over 11 bases. Germline CDR1 MDHEN, CDR2 SYDVKM. This CDR3 spans 15 amino acids. After removal of 5 bases from V and 3 bases from J, the junction contained 5 bases not matched to a gene. The whole variable domain, remainder taken from reference TRBV28 and TRBJ1-1, is DVKVTQSSRYLVKRTGEKVFLECVQDMDHENMFWYRQDPGLGLRLIYFSYDVKMKEKGDIPEGYSVSREKKERFSLILESASTNQTSMYLCASSRTGGAYTEAFFGQGTRLTVV.

The chain is built from TRBV28 and TRBJ2-3, with 10 bases that match TRBD2. The V gene end was trimmed by 4 bases and the J gene end by 4 bases; junction bases not matched to a gene: 8. This CDR3 has 16 residues. Germline-derived CDR1 and CDR2 are MDHEN and SYDVKM. The CDR3 nucleotides are TGTGCCAGCAGTTCAGCTAGCGGGAGTGGATCAGATACGCAGTATTTT. Its translation is CASSSASGSGSDTQYF.

The chain has TRBV3-1 (or the pseudogene TRBV3-2) and TRBJ1-4; 9 nucleotides match TRBD1. CDR1 and CDR2 from the germline V gene are LGHDT and YNNKEL (reference sequence). The CDR3 is 19 amino acids. V lost 3 bases and J lost 1; bases outside the gene matches: 12. The CDR3 DNA reads as TGTGCCAGCAGCCACCACTTCAGGACAGGGGATCGAACTAATGAAAAACTGTTTTTT. Encoded protein: CASSHHFRTGDRTNEKLFF.

The V and J genes are TRBV5-6 and TRBJ2-3; TRBD2 matches 8 bases. CDR1 is SGHDT, CDR2 YYEEEE, per germline. The junction had 4 bases not matched to a gene; V was cut back by 1 base and J by 3 bases. The CDR3 sequence is 15 residues long. The CDR3 DNA follows: TGTGCCAGCAGCTTGCCGATAGCGGGAACAGATACGCAGTATTTT. Its protein is CASSLPIAGTDTQYF.

The rearrangement links TRBV20-1 to TRBJ1-2; 7 nucleotides match TRBD1. The ends lost 6 bases at V and 6 bases at J; junction bases unmatched: 4. This CDR3 comprises 11 residues. Germline assignment: CDR1 DFQATT and CDR2 SNEGSKA (reference sequence). In DNA form, the CDR3 reads TGCAGTGCCCAGGGGGTACATGGCTACACCTTC. The encoded protein is CSAQGVHGYTF.

The chain couples TRBV7-2 to TRBJ1-2, with D possibly matching TRBD1 (5 bases). Germline V lookup: CDR1 SGHTA, CDR2 FQGNSA. The CDR3 is made up of 14 amino acids. The V end was cut by 1 base, the J end by 6 bases, with 12 bases between. The CDR3 region is CASSLVWDSNGYTF. The DNA for the CDR3 is TGTGCCAGCAGCTTAGTATGGGACTCGAATGGCTACACCTTC.

The chain recombines TRBV5-1 with TRBJ1-1; 8 bases are a match to TRBD1. Germline trimming cut 4 bases from V and 1 base from J; bases unmatched to any gene: 3. CDR3 length: 14 residues. Germline V lookup: CDR1 SGHRS, CDR2 YFSETQ. The CDR3 sequence is CASSRGTGNTEAFF. CDR3 nucleotide sequence: TGCGCCAGCAGCCGTGGGACAGGGAACACTGAAGCTTTCTTT.

This chain connects TRBV10-1 to TRBJ2-1, with a possible D match to TRBD1 (6 bases). Per the germline V gene, CDR1 is WNHNN and CDR2 is SYGVQD (reference sequence). V was cut by 4 bases and J by 10 bases, with 11 bases left in between. This CDR3 contains 12 residues. Here the CDR3 reads CASSGADREQFF. The CDR3 DNA sequence: TGCGCCAGCAGTGGAGCAGACAGGGAGCAGTTCTTC.

The CDR3 loop is CASSKDSPNYGYTF. The CDR3 nucleotides read TGCGCCAGCAGCAAGGACAGTCCTAACTATGGCTACACCTTC. The rearrangement joins TRBV5-1 to TRBJ1-2; TRBD1 is a possible D gene (6 bases). There are 14 residues in the CDR3. The germline gives CDR1 SGHRS, CDR2 YFSETQ. V lost 4 bases and J 0 bases, leaving 10 bases between the germline ends.

This clone was seen only once. CDR3 sequence (DNA): TGTGCCAGCAGCTTAACGTTTACAGGCAGTACGCAGTATTTT. This gives the protein CASSLTFTGSTQYF. The genes are TRBV7-3 and TRBJ2-3; D is perhaps TRBD1 (5 bases). The CDR3 runs to 14 residues. V was pared by 0 bases and J by 8 bases, with 12 bases between. The germline gives CDR1 SGHTA, CDR2 FQGTGA.

The J gene is TRBJ2-7, the V gene TRBV7-9; D is ambiguous. The CDR3 loop spans 15 amino acids. The germline gives CDR1 SEHNR, CDR2 FQNEAQ (reference sequence). V was cut by 4 bases and J by 2 bases, with 15 bases left in between. The CDR3 DNA follows: TGTGCCAGCAGCTCCCCGGGTTCCCCAACCTACGAGCAGTACTTC. The encoded protein is CASSSPGSPTYEQYF.

V usage is TRBV30 and J usage is TRBJ2-2; D is undetermined. V lost 5 bases and J 1 base, leaving 11 bases between the germline ends. The germline V gene encodes CDR1 GTSNPN and CDR2 SVGIG (reference sequence). The CDR3 runs to 14 residues. CDR3: CAWVGPGNTGELFF. The CDR3 DNA is TGTGCCTGGGTTGGTCCAGGGAACACCGGGGAGCTGTTTTTT.

In DNA, the CDR3 is TGTGCCAGCAGTTCGAGCCATAACTCCTTTCAGGAGTACTTC. Translated: CASSSSHNSFQEYF. This chain joins TRBV2 and TRBJ2-7, with D hard to call. Germline loops: CDR1 SNHLY, CDR2 FYNNEI. V was trimmed by 5 bases and J by 11 bases, leaving 22 bases between them. The CDR3 spans 14 residues.

V usage is TRBV19 and J usage is TRBJ1-5, with a tentative D call TRBD1 (6 bases). V lost 1 base to trimming and J lost 3 bases, with 19 bases between them. Germline CDR1 is LNHDA and CDR2 is SQIVND (reference sequence). This CDR3 has 18 residues. The CDR3 sequence: CASSIGKQGWANNQPQHF. The CDR3 bases are TGTGCCAGTAGTATAGGGAAACAGGGATGGGCGAACAATCAGCCCCAGCATTTT.

This clone showed up just a few times. The chain uses TRBV19 and TRBJ1-1; 9 nucleotides match TRBD1. J gave up 4 bases and V 6 bases, and 9 bases lay outside the gene matches. The V gene's germline CDR1 is LNHDA and CDR2 SQIVND (reference sequence). CDR3 length: 15 amino acids. The CDR3: CASRSGTGRGTEAFF. For the CDR3, the DNA is TGTGCCAGTAGAAGCGGGACAGGGAGAGGCACTGAAGCTTTCTTT.

The chain joins TRBV10-3 to TRBJ2-2; the D gene is possibly TRBD2 (5 bases). Deletions cut 10 bases from V and 5 bases from J, with 14 bases between. Germline values: CDR1 ENHRY, CDR2 SYGVKD. The CDR3 totals 13 residues. The chain's CDR3 is CATTTTPTGELFF. The CDR3 bases are TGTGCCACGACGACTACTCCGACCGGGGAGCTGTTTTTT.

J is TRBJ1-1 and V is TRBV4-2; a weak D match, TRBD1 (5 bases). The V and J ends lost 1 base and 1 base respectively, with 7 bases between them. CDR1 is LGHNA, CDR2 YNFKEQ, per germline. The CDR3 extends over 14 amino acids. The CDR3 is CASSQVGQNTEAFF. Here the CDR3 DNA reads TGTGCCAGCAGCCAAGTAGGACAGAACACTGAAGCTTTCTTT.

This chain links TRBV28 with TRBJ1-4, with 7 nucleotides matching TRBD1. Germline values: CDR1 MDHEN, CDR2 SYDVKM. The CDR3 has 15 amino acids. Trimming took 7 bases from V and 6 from J; bases not matched to a gene: 11. The CDR3 coding sequence is TGTGCCAGCACCTTAACGACAGGGTATTATGAAAAACTGTTTTTT. It translates to CASTLTTGYYEKLFF.

This clone is a singleton in its sample. The chain links TRBV4-1 to TRBJ1-2, with D possibly TRBD1 on 5 matching bases. CDR3 size: 15 residues. Germline CDR1 MGHRA, CDR2 YSYEKL. The germline V and J ends were trimmed by 4 bases and 4 bases, with 16 bases remaining between them. The CDR3 sequence is CASSPRDSSGYGYTF. The CDR3 DNA is TGCGCCAGCAGCCCCCGGGACTCCTCGGGCTATGGCTACACCTTC.

The chain employs TRBV29-1 and TRBJ2-1, with D possibly being TRBD2 (6 bases). There are 11 residues in the CDR3. Trimming removed 7 bases from V and 8 bases from J, with 12 bases in between. Per germline, CDR1 SQVTM and CDR2 ANQGSEA. The CDR3 DNA follows: TGCAGCGCTGGGCCTAGCGATGAGCAGTTCTTC. Translation: CSAGPSDEQFF.

The rearrangement links TRBV5-4 to TRBJ1-3; possibly TRBD1 for D (5 bases). This CDR3 comprises 16 residues. Deletions cut 4 bases from V and 0 bases from J, with 14 bases between. CDR1 is SGHNT, CDR2 YYREEE, per germline (reference sequence). The CDR3 here is CASSQDPTASGNTIYF. The CDR3 region has the DNA TGTGCCAGCAGCCAAGATCCGACAGCCTCTGGAAACACCATATATTTT.

The chain uses TRBV6-4 and TRBJ2-3; tentatively, D is TRBD2 (5 bases). CDR1 MRHNA and CDR2 SNTAGT come from the germline V gene. There are 12 residues in the CDR3. Trimming removed 10 bases at V and 4 bases at J, with 12 bases between. The CDR3 DNA reads as TGTGCCACACCTACTAGGGCAGATACGCAGTATTTT. Protein product: CATPTRADTQYF.

The rearrangement uses TRBV11-2 and TRBJ2-7, with D maybe TRBD1 (6 bases). This CDR3 is built from 14 residues. Trimming removed 5 bases at V and 0 bases at J, with 11 bases between. The germline V gene has CDR1 SGHAT and CDR2 FQNNGV. The CDR3 spells CASSRDRYSYEQYF. The DNA of the CDR3 is TGTGCCAGCAGCCGTGACAGGTACTCCTACGAGCAGTACTTC.

This chain joins TRBV30 and TRBJ1-1; a weak D match, TRBD1 (6 bases). The CDR3 contains 13 residues. Germline CDR1 is GTSNPN and CDR2 is SVGIG (reference sequence). V was clipped by 8 bases and J by 2 bases, with 15 bases between them. CDR3 residues: CALGKTGNTEAFF. The CDR3 nucleotides read TGTGCCCTCGGTAAGACAGGAAACACTGAAGCTTTCTTT.

In its sample, this clone was seen many times. J is TRBJ2-3 and V is TRBV7-2, with unresolved D. Germline CDR1 SGHTA, CDR2 FQGNSA. This CDR3 region has 13 residues. The ends were cut back, 3 bases at V and 1 base at J, with 5 bases in the middle. In nucleotides, the CDR3 is TGTGCCAGCAGCTTCCTCCGCACAGATACGCAGTATTTT. Its protein is CASSFLRTDTQYF.